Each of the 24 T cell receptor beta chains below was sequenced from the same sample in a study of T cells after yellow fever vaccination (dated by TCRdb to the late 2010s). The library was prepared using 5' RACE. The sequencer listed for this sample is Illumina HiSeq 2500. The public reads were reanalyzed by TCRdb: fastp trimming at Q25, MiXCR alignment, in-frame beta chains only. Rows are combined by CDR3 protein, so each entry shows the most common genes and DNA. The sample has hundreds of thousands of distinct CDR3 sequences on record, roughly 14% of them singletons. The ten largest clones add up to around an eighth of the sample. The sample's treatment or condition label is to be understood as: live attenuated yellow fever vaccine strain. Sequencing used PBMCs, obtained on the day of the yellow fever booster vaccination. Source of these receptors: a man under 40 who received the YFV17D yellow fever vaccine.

The CDR3 sequence is CASSLSPGQGLNTEAFF. For the CDR3, the DNA is TGTGCCAGCAGCTTATCTCCGGGACAGGGCTTGAACACTGAAGCTTTCTTT. This sequence joins TRBV7-2 and TRBJ1-1; 9 bases line up with TRBD1. The J segment lost 0 bases and the V segment lost 2 bases, leaving 7 bases of the junction unmatched. The germline gives CDR1 SGHTA, CDR2 FQGNSA. The CDR3 contains 17 residues.

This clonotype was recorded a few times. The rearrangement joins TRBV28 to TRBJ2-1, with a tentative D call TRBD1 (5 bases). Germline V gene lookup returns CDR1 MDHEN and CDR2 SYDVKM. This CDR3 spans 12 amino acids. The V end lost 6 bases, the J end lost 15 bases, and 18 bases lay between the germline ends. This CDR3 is CASRIDSSPAFF. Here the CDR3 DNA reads TGTGCCAGCAGAATTGACAGTTCCCCCGCGTTCTTC.

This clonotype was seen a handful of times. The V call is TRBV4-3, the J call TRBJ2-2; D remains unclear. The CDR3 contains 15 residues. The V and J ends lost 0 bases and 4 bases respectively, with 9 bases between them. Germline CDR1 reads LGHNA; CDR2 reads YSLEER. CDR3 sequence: CASSQDRQTTGELFF. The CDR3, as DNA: TGCGCCAGCAGCCAAGACAGACAAACCACCGGGGAGCTGTTTTTT.

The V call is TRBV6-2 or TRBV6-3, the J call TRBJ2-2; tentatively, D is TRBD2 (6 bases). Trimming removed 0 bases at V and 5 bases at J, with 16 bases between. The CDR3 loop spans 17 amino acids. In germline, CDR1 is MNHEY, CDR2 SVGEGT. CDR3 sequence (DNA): TGTGCCAGCAGTTACTCGATGGTGGCTCGGGGGACCGGGGAGCTGTTTTTT. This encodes CASSYSMVARGTGELFF.

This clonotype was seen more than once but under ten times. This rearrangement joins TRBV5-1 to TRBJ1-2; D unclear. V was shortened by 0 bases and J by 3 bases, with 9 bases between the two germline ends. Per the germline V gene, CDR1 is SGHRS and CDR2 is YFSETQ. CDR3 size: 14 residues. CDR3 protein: CASSLEEGDYGYTF. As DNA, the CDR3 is TGCGCCAGCAGCTTGGAAGAAGGTGACTATGGCTACACCTTC.

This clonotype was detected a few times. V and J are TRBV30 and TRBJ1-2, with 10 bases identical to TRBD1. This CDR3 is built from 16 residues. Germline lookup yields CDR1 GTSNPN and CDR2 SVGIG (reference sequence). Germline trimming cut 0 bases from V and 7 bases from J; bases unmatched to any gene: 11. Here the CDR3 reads CAWSVILGQGKSGYTF. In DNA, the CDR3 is TGTGCCTGGAGTGTAATATTGGGACAGGGGAAGAGTGGCTACACCTTC.

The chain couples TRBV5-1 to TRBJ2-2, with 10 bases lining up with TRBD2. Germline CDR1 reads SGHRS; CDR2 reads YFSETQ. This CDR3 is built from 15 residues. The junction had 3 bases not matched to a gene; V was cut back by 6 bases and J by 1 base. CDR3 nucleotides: TGCGCCAGCACCCAGCGGGAGGGGAACACCGGGGAGCTGTTTTTT. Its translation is CASTQREGNTGELFF.

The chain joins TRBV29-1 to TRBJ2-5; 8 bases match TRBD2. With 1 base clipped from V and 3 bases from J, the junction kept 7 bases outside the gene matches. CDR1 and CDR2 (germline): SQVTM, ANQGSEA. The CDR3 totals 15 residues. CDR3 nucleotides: TGCAGCGTTGAAGGCAGCGGGAGTTGGAAAGAGACCCAGTACTTC. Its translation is CSVEGSGSWKETQYF.

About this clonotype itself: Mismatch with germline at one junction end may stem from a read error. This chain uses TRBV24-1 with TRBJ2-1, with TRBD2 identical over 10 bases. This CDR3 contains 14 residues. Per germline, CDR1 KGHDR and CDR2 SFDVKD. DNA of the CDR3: TGTGCCACCGGTGAAGAGCGGGAGGGCCGTGGGCAGTTCTTC. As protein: CATGEEREGRGQFF.

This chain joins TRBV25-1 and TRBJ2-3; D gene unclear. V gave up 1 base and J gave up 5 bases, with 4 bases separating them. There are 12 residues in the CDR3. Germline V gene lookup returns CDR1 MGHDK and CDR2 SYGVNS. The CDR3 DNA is TGTGCCAGCAGTGAATCCTTAGATACGCAGTATTTT. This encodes CASSESLDTQYF.

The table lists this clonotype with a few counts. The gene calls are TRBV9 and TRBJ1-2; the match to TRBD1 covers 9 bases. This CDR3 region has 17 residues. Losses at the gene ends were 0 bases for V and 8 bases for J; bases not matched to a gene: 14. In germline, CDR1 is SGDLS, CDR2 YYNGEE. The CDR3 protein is CASSVGITPGQGLGYTF. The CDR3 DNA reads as TGTGCCAGCAGCGTAGGGATAACTCCGGGACAGGGTTTGGGCTACACCTTC.

The CDR3 sequence is CSVTRTGTEQYF. In DNA, the CDR3 is TGCAGCGTTACGAGGACAGGGACCGAGCAGTACTTC. This chain connects TRBV29-1 to TRBJ2-7; 8 bases line up with TRBD1. This CDR3 comprises 12 residues. Germline loops: CDR1 SQVTM, CDR2 ANQGSEA. The J segment lost 6 bases and the V segment lost 5 bases, leaving 6 bases of the junction unmatched.

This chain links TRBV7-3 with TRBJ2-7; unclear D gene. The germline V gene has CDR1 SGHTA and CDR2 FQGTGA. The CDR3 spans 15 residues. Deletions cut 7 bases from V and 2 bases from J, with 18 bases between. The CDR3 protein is CASITNFGLAYEQYF. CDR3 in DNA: TGTGCCAGCATCACAAATTTCGGGCTAGCCTACGAGCAGTACTTC. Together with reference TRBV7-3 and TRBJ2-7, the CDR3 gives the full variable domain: GAGVSQTPSNKVTEKGKYVELRCDPISGHTALYWYRQSLGQGPEFLIYFQGTGAADDSGLPNDRFFAVRPEGSVSTLKIQRTERGDSAVYLCASITNFGLAYEQYFGPGTRLTVT.

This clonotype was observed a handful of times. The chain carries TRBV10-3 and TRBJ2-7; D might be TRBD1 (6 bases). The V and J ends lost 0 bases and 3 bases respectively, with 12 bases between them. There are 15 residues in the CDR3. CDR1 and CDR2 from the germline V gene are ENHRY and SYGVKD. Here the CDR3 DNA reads TGTGCCATCAGTGAGTCTCTAGCCAGGGGCTACGAGCAGTACTTC. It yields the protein CAISESLARGYEQYF.

The CDR3 region is CASSQREPSYNEQFF. The CDR3 nucleotides read TGTGCCAGCAGCCAGCGGGAGCCCTCCTACAATGAGCAGTTCTTC. The V and J genes are TRBV7-9 and TRBJ2-1; 8 bases are a match to TRBD2. Germline CDR1 and CDR2: SEHNR and FQNEAQ (reference sequence). V dropped 5 bases and J dropped 0; count of bases not matched to a gene: 3. This CDR3 comprises 15 residues.

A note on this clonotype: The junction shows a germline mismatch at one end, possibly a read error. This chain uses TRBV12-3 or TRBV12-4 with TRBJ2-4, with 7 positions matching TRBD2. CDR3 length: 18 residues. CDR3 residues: CACSLALGGGIKGDIQYF. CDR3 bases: TGTGCCTGCAGTTTAGCCCTTGGGGGAGGGATCAAAGGGGACATTCAGTACTTC.

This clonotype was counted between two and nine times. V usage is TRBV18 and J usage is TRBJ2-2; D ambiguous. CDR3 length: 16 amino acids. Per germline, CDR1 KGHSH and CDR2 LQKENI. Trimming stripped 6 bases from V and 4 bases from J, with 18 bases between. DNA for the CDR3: TGTGCCAGCTCTCGCACGACGGGCCGAGGCACCGGGGAGCTGTTTTTT. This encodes CASSRTTGRGTGELFF.

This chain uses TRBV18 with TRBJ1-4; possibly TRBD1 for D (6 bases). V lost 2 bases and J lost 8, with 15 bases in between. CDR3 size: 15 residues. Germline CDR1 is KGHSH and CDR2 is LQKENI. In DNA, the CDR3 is TGTGCCAGCTCACCAAGCACAGGGAGGCGAGAAAAACTGTTTTTT. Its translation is CASSPSTGRREKLFF.

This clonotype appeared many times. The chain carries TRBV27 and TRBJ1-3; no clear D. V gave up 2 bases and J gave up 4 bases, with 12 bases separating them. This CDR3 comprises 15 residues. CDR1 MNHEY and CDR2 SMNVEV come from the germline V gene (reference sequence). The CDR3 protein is CASSLEGSSGNTIYF. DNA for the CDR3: TGTGCCAGCAGTTTAGAGGGAAGTTCAGGAAACACCATATATTTT.

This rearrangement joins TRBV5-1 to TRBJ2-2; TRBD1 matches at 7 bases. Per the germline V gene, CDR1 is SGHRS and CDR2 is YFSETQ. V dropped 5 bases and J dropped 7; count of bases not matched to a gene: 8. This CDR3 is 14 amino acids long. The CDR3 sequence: CASRGQINNGELFF. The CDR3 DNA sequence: TGCGCCAGCAGGGGACAGATCAATAACGGGGAGCTGTTTTTT.

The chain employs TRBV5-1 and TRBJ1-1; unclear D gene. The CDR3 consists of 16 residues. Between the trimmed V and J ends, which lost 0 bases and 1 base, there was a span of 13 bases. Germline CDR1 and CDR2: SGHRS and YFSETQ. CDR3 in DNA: TGCGCCAGCAGCTTGGTTGCAGGAGCGACGAACACTGAAGCTTTCTTT. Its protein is CASSLVAGATNTEAFF.

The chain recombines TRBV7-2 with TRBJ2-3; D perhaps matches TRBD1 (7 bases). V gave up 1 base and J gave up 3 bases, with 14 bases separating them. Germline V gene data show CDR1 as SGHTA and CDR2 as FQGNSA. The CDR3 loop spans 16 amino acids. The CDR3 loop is CASSLGARGVTDTQYF. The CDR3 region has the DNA TGTGCCAGCAGCTTAGGGGCCAGGGGGGTGACAGATACGCAGTATTTT.

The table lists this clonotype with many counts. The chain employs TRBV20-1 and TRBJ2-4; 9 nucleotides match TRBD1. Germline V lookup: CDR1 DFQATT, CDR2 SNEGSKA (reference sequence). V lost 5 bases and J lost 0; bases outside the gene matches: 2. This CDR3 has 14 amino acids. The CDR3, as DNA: TGCAGTGCTGGGACAGGGCAAGCCAAAAACATTCAGTACTTC. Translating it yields CSAGTGQAKNIQYF.

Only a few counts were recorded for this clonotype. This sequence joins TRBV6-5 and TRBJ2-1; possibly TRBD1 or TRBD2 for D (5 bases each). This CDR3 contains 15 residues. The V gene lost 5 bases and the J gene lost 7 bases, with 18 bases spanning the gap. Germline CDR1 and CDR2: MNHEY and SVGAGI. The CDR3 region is CASSTRGAPLNEQFF. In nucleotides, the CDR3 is TGTGCCAGCAGTACCCGAGGGGCCCCTTTGAATGAGCAGTTCTTC.